One sample yielded the 16 T cell receptor beta chains listed below, sequenced in a study of T cell responses to AZD1222 COVID-19 vaccine (dated by TCRdb to about 2021). Library preparation was by the immunoSEQ multiplex PCR assay. TCRdb limited this immuneACCESS table to in-frame rearrangements with V and J called. A share of clones is missing; checked studies link under half to unresolved V genes, and the rest is unexplained. This sample is represented by approximately 77,000 clones; 80% to 90% of them were singletons. The ten largest clonotypes hold 3.4% of the sample. The time point label of this sample denotes: about 28 days (+/-7) after the second vaccine dose. Specimen: peripheral blood, collected 28 days after the second AZD1222 dose. The receptors come from an adult who received the AZD1222 COVID-19 vaccine.

This sequence joins TRBV27 and TRBJ2-7, with a possible D match to TRBD2 (5 bases). Trimming pared 6 bases from V and 0 bases from J, leaving 15 bases between. Germline values: CDR1 MNHEY, CDR2 SMNVEV (reference sequence). The CDR3 consists of 15 residues. Here the CDR3 DNA reads TGTGCCAGCAGCACCGGACGGGAAATCTCCTACGAGCAGTACTTC. Residues: CASSTGREISYEQYF.

This clone was found a few times. This chain joins TRBV6-5 and TRBJ2-1; the match to TRBD1 covers 8 bases. The V gene end was trimmed by 5 bases and the J gene end by 6 bases; junction bases not matched to a gene: 9. There are 15 residues in the CDR3. Looked up from germline, CDR1 is MNHEY and CDR2 is SVGAGI. The DNA of the CDR3 is TGTGCCAGCAGTCAATCGGACAGGGACTTCAATGAGCAGTTCTTC. Translation: CASSQSDRDFNEQFF.

CDR3 amino acids: CASSPPGLDGYTF. CDR3 coding DNA: TGTGCCAGCAGCCCCCCGGGGCTGGATGGCTACACCTTC. The rearrangement joins TRBV25-1 to TRBJ1-2; D possibly corresponds to TRBD1 (5 bases). Germline V lookup: CDR1 MGHDK, CDR2 SYGVNS. CDR3 length equals 13 residues. Trimming removed 6 bases at V and 6 bases at J, with 14 bases between.

This chain joins TRBV29-1 and TRBJ1-1; TRBD1 matches 8 bases. Germline loops: CDR1 SQVTM, CDR2 ANQGSEA. The trim removed 6 bases at V and 4 bases at J, leaving 7 bases unmatched. The CDR3 sequence is 13 residues long. CDR3 DNA sequence: TGCAGCGTCGAGGACAGGGCCGTCACTGAAGCTTTCTTT. It encodes CSVEDRAVTEAFF.

The V and J genes are TRBV27 and TRBJ2-5, with 8 positions matching TRBD2. CDR1 and CDR2 from the germline V gene are MNHEY and SMNVEV (reference sequence). V shed 2 bases and J 7 bases; nucleotides not matched to a gene: 0. This CDR3 spans 12 amino acids. The CDR3 loop reads CASSLRGGTQYF. The CDR3 region has the DNA TGTGCCAGCAGTTTACGGGGGGGGACCCAGTACTTC.

The V and J genes are TRBV9 and TRBJ2-1, with D perhaps TRBD2 (6 bases). V was pared by 0 bases and J by 8 bases, with 15 bases between. Per germline, CDR1 SGDLS and CDR2 YYNGEE. The CDR3 is 15 residues long. DNA for the CDR3: TGTGCCAGCAGCGTAGGTGGACTACTCGGCGATGAGCAGTTCTTC. Encoded protein: CASSVGGLLGDEQFF.

The V and J genes are TRBV7-2 and TRBJ2-7; D call uncertain. Trimming shortened V by 0 bases and J by 2 bases, and 8 bases separated the two germline ends. The CDR3 has 14 amino acids. Germline CDR1 SGHTA, CDR2 FQGNSA. The CDR3 region has the DNA TGTGCCAGCAGCTTAGCTTTAGAAACCTACGAGCAGTACTTC. Amino acids: CASSLALETYEQYF.

The rearrangement links TRBV24-1 to TRBJ2-2, with a possible D match to TRBD1 (5 bases). From germline, CDR1 is KGHDR and CDR2 SFDVKD. Between the trimmed V and J ends, which lost 11 bases and 2 bases, there was a span of 29 bases. CDR3 size: 19 residues. In DNA form, the CDR3 reads TGTGCCAACTTGACGTCCGGCAGGGCCACGTTGGGCAACACCGGGGAGCTGTTTTTT. Its protein is CANLTSGRATLGNTGELFF.

The chain links TRBV20-1 to TRBJ2-1, with D perhaps matching TRBD1 (5 bases). V was pared by 6 bases and J by 5 bases, with 5 bases between. There are 10 residues in the CDR3. The germline gives CDR1 DFQATT, CDR2 SNEGSKA (reference sequence). The CDR3 region has the DNA TGCAGTGCCAGGGACAATGAGCAGTTCTTC. Translation: CSARDNEQFF.

The gene calls are TRBV7-3 and TRBJ1-5; a possible D gene is TRBD1 (5 bases). Germline lookup yields CDR1 SGHTA and CDR2 FQGTGA. Trimming removed 5 bases at V and 8 bases at J, with 16 bases between. This CDR3 has 14 amino acids. CDR3: CASSRRGREKPQHF. The CDR3 nucleotides read TGTGCCAGCAGCCGAAGGGGCAGGGAAAAGCCCCAGCATTTT.

This clone occurred once. This chain links TRBV10-3 with TRBJ2-2; TRBD2 might be the D (5 bases). This CDR3 region has 15 residues. Germline V gives CDR1 ENHRY, CDR2 SYGVKD. Trimming took 6 bases from V and 3 from J, leaving 14 bases between them. The CDR3 loop reads CAIRGAMGDTGELFF. The CDR3 nucleotides read TGTGCCATCAGGGGCGCAATGGGAGACACCGGGGAGCTGTTTTTT.

The chain is built from TRBV29-1 and TRBJ1-1; 7 nucleotides line up with TRBD1. V lost 7 bases and J lost 0; bases outside the gene matches: 5. Germline V lookup: CDR1 SQVTM, CDR2 ANQGSEA. The CDR3 spans 13 residues. The CDR3 region has the DNA TGCAGCGCCTGGGACAGCGTGAACACTGAAGCTTTCTTT. It specifies CSAWDSVNTEAFF.

This clone was recorded once. The CDR3 nucleotides read TGTGCCTGGAGGGACAACTCCTACGAGCAGTACTTC. Protein: CAWRDNSYEQYF. This sequence joins TRBV30 and TRBJ2-7; D possibly corresponds to TRBD1 (5 bases). The V gene's germline CDR1 is GTSNPN and CDR2 SVGIG (reference sequence). The CDR3 covers 12 residues. Trimming took off 3 bases at V and 0 bases at J, with 6 bases between the two ends.

The DNA for the CDR3 is TGTGCCAGCAGAAACAGTGGAAATTCACCCCTCCACTTT. This gives the protein CASRNSGNSPLHF. This chain links TRBV6-5 with TRBJ1-6; D gene ambiguous. The CDR3 extends over 13 amino acids. In germline, CDR1 is MNHEY, CDR2 SVGAGI. Trimming removed 6 bases from V and 7 bases from J, with 10 bases in between.

The chain recombines TRBV30 with TRBJ2-7; perhaps TRBD1 as D (6 bases). The germline gives CDR1 GTSNPN, CDR2 SVGIG (reference sequence). With 3 bases removed from V and 3 bases from J, the gap between germline ends came to 12 bases. The CDR3 is made up of 13 amino acids. This CDR3 reads CAWSRKGVYEQYF. For the CDR3, the DNA is TGTGCCTGGAGCCGCAAGGGGGTCTACGAGCAGTACTTC.

The CDR3 sequence: CATKLEDTQYF. The CDR3 DNA is TGTGCCACCAAATTAGAAGATACGCAGTATTTT. This sequence joins TRBV7-9 and TRBJ2-3, with D uncertain. V gave up 10 bases and J gave up 5 bases, with 10 bases separating them. CDR1 and CDR2 (germline): SEHNR, FQNEAQ (reference sequence). The CDR3 runs to 11 residues.